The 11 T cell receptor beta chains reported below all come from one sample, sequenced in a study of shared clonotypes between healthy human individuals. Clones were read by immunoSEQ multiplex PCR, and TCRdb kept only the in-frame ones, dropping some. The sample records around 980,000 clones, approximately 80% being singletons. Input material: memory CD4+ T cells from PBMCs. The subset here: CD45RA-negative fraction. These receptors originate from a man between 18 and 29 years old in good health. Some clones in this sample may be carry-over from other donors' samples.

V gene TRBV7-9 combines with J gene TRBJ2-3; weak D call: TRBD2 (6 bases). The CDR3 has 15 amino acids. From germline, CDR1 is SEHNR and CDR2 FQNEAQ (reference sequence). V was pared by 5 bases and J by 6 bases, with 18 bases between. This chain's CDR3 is CASSPGAGLMDTQYF. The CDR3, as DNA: TGTGCCAGCAGCCCTGGGGCGGGGTTGATGGATACGCAGTATTTT.

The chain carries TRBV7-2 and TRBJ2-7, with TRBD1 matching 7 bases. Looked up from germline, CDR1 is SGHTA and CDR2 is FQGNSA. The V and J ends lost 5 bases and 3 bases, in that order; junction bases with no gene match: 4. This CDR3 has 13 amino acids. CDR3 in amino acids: CASSPNRGYEQYF. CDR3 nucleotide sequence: TGTGCCAGCAGCCCCAACAGGGGCTACGAGCAGTACTTC. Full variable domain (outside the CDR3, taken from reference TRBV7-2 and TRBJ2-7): GAGVSQSPSNKVTEKGKDVELRCDPISGHTALYWYRQSLGQGLEFLIYFQGNSAPDKSGLPSDRFSAERTGGSVSTLTIQRTQQEDSAVYLCASSPNRGYEQYFGPGTRLTVT.

The CDR3 spells CASSGGANQETQYF. The CDR3 nucleotides are TGTGCCAGCAGTGGGGGTGCGAATCAAGAGACCCAGTACTTC. This rearrangement joins TRBV2 to TRBJ2-5; D is uncertain. CDR3 length: 14 residues. V was cut by 4 bases and J by 2 bases, with 11 bases left in between. CDR1 is SNHLY and CDR2 is FYNNEI in the germline V gene.

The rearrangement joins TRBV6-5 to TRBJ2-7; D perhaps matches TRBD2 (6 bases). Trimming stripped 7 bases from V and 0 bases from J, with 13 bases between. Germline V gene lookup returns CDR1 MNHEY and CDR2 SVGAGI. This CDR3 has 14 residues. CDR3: CASTAPGSSYEQYF. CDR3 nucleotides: TGTGCCAGCACCGCCCCCGGGAGCTCCTACGAGCAGTACTTC.

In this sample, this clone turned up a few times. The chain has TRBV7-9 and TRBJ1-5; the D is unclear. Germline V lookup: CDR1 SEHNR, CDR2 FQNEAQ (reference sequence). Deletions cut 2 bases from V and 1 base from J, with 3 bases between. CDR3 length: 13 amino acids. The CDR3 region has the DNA TGTGCCAGCAGCTTATCAAGCAATCAGCCCCAGCATTTT. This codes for CASSLSSNQPQHF.

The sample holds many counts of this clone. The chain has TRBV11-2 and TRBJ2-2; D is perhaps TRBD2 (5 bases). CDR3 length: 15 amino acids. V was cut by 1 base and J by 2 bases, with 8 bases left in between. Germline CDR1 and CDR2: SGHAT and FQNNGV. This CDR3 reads CASSLAADNTGELFF. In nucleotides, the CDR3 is TGTGCCAGCAGCTTAGCAGCGGACAACACCGGGGAGCTGTTTTTT.

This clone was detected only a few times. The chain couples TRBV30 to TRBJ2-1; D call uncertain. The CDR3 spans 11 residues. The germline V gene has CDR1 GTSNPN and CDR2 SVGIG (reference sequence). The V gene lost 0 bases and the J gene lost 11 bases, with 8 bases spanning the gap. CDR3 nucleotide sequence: TGTGCCTGGAGTGTACCGGCCAAGCAGTTCTTC. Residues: CAWSVPAKQFF.

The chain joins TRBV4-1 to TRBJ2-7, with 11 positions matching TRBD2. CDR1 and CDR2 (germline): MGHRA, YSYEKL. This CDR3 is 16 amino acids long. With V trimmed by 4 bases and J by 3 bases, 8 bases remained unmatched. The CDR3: CASSRSTGTSGYEQYF. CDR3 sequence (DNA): TGCGCCAGCAGCCGCTCAACCGGGACTAGCGGCTACGAGCAGTACTTC.

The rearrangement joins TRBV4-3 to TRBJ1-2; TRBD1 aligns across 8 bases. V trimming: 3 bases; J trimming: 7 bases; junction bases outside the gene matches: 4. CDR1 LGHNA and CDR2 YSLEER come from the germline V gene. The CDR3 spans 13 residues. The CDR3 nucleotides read TGCGCCAGCAGCCAGGCAGGGGGCGTTGGCTACACCTTC. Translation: CASSQAGGVGYTF.

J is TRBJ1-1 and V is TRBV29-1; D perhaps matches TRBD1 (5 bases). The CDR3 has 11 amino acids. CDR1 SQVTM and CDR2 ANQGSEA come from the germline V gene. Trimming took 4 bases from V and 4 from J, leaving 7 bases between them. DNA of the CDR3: TGCAGCGTTGTGAGGGGCACTGAAGCTTTCTTT. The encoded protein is CSVVRGTEAFF.

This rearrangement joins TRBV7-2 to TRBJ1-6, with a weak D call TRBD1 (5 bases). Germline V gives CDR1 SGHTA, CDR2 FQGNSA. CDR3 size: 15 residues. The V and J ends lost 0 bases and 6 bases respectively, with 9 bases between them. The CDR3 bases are TGTGCCAGCAGCTTAGCGGGGGAGGCTAATTCACCCCTCCACTTT. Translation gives CASSLAGEANSPLHF.